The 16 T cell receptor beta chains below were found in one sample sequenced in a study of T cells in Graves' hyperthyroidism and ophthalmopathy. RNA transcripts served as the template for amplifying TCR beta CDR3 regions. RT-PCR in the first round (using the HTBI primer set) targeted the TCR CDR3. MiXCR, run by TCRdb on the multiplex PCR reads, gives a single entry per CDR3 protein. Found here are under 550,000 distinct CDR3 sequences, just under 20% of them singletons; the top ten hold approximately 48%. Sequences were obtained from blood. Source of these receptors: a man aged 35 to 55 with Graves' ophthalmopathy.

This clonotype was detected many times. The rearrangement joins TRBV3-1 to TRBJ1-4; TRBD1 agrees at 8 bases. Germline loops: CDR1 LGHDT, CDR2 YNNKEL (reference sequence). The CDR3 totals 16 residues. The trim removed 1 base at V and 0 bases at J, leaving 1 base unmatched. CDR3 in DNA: TGTGCCAGCAGCCAAGGGACAGGGTCAACTAATGAAAAACTGTTTTTT. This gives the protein CASSQGTGSTNEKLFF. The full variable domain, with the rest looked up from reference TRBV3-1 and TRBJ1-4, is DTAVSQTPKYLVTQMGNDKSIKCEQNLGHDTMYWYKQDSKKFLKIMFSYNNKELIINETVPNRFSPKSPDKAHLNLHINSLELGDSAVYFCASSQGTGSTNEKLFFGSGTQLSVL.

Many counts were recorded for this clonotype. CDR3 nucleotide sequence: TGTGCCAGCAGTCCTGCCCGGGACGCCACTGAAGCTTTCTTT. Encoded protein: CASSPARDATEAFF. The chain recombines TRBV12-3 or TRBV12-4 with TRBJ1-1, with D possibly being TRBD1 (5 bases). The CDR3 is 14 amino acids. The V end was cut by 5 bases, the J end by 4 bases, with 14 bases between.

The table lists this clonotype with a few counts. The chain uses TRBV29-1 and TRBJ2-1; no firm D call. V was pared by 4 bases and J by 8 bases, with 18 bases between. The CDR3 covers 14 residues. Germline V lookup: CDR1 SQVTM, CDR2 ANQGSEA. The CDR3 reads CSVVPGPRRDEQFF. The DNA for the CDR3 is TGCAGCGTTGTCCCGGGTCCGAGGCGTGATGAGCAGTTCTTC.

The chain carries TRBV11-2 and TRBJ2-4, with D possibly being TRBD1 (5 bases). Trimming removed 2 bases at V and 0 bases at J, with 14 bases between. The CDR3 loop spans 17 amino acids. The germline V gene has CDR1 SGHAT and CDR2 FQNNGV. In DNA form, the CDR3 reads TGTGCCAGCAGCTTAAACAGGCGAGCAGAAGCCAAAAACATTCAGTACTTC. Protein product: CASSLNRRAEAKNIQYF.

CDR3 DNA: TGTGCCAGCAGCTTAGATCGCCCCGGGACTGTTCTGTTCGGCGAGCAGTACTTC. This codes for CASSLDRPGTVLFGEQYF. V gene TRBV7-6 combines with J gene TRBJ2-7, with a possible D match to TRBD2 (6 bases). Germline CDR1 SGHVS, CDR2 FNYEAQ. This CDR3 has 18 amino acids. V lost 1 base and J lost 6, with 25 bases in between.

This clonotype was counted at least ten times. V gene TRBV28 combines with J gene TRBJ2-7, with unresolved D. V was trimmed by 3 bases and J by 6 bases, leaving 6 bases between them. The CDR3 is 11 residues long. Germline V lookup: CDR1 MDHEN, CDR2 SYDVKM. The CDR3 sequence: CASSFPPEQYF. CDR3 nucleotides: TGTGCCAGCAGTTTTCCCCCCGAGCAGTACTTC.

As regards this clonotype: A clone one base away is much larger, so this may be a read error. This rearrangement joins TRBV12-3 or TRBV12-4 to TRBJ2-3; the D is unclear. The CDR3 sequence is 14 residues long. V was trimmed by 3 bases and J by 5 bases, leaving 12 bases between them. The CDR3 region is CASSFGMGGDTQYF. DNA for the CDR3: TGTGCCAGCAGTTTCGGCATGGGTGGAGATACGCAGTATTTT.

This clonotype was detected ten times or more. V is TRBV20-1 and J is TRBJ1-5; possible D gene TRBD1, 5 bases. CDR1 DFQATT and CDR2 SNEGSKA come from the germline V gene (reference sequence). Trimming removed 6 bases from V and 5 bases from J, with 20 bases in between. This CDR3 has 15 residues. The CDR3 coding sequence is TGCAGTGCACGTATACCGGGACGGGGAGATCAGCCCCAGCATTTT. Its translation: CSARIPGRGDQPQHF.

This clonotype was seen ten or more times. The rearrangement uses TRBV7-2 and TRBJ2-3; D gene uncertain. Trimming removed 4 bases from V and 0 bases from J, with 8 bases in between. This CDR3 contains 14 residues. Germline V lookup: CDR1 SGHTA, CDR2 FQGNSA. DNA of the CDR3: TGTGCCAGCAGCTCCGACTGGAGCACAGATACGCAGTATTTT. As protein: CASSSDWSTDTQYF.

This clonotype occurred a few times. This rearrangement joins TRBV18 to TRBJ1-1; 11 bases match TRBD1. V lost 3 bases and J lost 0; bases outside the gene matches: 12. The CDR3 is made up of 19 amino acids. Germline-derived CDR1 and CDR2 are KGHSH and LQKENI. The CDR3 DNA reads TGTGCCAGCTCACCTCAACGCCCCGGGACAGGGGGATTGAACACTGAAGCTTTCTTT. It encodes CASSPQRPGTGGLNTEAFF.

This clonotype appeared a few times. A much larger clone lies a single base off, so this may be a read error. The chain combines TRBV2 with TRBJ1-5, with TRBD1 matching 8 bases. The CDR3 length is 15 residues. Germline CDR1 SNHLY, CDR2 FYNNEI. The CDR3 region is CACSSDRVVNQPQHF. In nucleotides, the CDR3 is TGTGCCTGCAGTTCGGACAGGGTGGTCAATCAGCCCCAGCATTTT.

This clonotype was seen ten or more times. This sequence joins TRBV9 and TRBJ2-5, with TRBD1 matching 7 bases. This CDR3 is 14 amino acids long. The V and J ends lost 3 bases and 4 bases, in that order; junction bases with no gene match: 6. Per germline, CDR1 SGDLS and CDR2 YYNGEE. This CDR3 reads CASSATGRGETQYF. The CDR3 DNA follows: TGTGCCAGCAGCGCGACAGGGCGAGGAGAGACCCAGTACTTC.

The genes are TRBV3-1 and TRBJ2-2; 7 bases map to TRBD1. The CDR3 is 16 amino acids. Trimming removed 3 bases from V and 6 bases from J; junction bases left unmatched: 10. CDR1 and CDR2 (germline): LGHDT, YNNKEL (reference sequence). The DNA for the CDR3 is TGTGCCAGCAGCCACAGACAGGGTGTGTCGTCCGGGGAGCTGTTTTTT. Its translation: CASSHRQGVSSGELFF.

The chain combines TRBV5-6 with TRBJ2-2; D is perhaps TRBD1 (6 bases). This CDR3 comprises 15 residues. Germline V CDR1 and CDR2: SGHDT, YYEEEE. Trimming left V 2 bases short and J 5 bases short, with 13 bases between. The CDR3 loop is CASSLWGQTTGELFF. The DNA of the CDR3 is TGTGCCAGCAGCTTATGGGGACAAACGACCGGGGAGCTGTTTTTT.

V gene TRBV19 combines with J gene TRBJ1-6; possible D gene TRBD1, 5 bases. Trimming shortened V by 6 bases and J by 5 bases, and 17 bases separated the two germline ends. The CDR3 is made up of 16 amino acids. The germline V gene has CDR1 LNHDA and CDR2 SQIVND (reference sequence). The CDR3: CASSDSPHIDNSPLHF. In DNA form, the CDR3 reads TGTGCCAGTAGCGACAGTCCCCATATTGATAATTCACCCCTCCACTTT.

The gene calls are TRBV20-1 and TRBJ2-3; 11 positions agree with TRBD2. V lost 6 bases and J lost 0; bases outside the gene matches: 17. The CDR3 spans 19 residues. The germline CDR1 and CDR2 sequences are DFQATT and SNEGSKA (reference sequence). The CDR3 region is CSALPASGGLSSSTDTQYF. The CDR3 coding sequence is TGCAGTGCCCTACCTGCTAGCGGGGGGCTTTCCTCTAGCACAGATACGCAGTATTTT.